Below, 7 T cell receptor beta chains from the same sample are listed, as sequenced in a study of blood T cell repertoires in COVID-19. The repertoire was sequenced with immunoSEQ multiplex PCR; TCRdb's copy has only in-frame clones and lacks some. The sample lists roughly 160,000 clones, around nine tenths occurring once. Sequenced: peripheral blood. The source is a man in his 60s with COVID-19, enrolled during active disease.

The V call is TRBV14, the J call TRBJ1-3; D perhaps matches TRBD1 (5 bases). Trimming took off 4 bases at V and 4 bases at J, with 11 bases between the two ends. CDR1 and CDR2 from the germline V gene are SGHDN and FVKESK. The CDR3 totals 14 residues. The CDR3 here is CASSPSGRGNTIYF. CDR3 sequence (DNA): TGTGCCAGCAGCCCATCAGGGAGGGGAAACACCATATATTTT.

The chain uses TRBV5-4 and TRBJ2-1; TRBD2 aligns across 7 bases. This CDR3 is built from 16 residues. Germline V gene data show CDR1 as SGHNT and CDR2 as YYREEE (reference sequence). J gave up 4 bases and V 4 bases, and 11 bases lay outside the gene matches. The CDR3 nucleotides are TGTGCCAGCAGCCCGGACGGCGGGAGAGGATACAATGAGCAGTTCTTC. This gives the protein CASSPDGGRGYNEQFF.

V and J are TRBV19 and TRBJ2-7, with D possibly being TRBD1 (5 bases). The CDR3 has 17 amino acids. The germline V gene has CDR1 LNHDA and CDR2 SQIVND (reference sequence). Trimming cost V 6 bases and J 0 bases, with 21 bases left between them. Here the CDR3 reads CASREHIGAPSSYEQYF. The CDR3 DNA reads as TGTGCCAGTAGGGAACACATAGGGGCTCCCTCCTCCTACGAGCAGTACTTC.

The chain couples TRBV6-5 to TRBJ1-6; D may be TRBD1 (5 bases). The CDR3 is made up of 15 amino acids. Trimming shortened V by 1 base and J by 14 bases, and 18 bases separated the two germline ends. Looked up from germline, CDR1 is MNHEY and CDR2 is SVGAGI. The CDR3 DNA follows: TGTGCCAGCAGTTACTTCCCGACAGACCCACGTGCCCTCCACTTT. As protein: CASSYFPTDPRALHF.

The rearrangement links TRBV7-2 to TRBJ2-1, with 9 nucleotides matching TRBD1. The length of the CDR3 is 14 residues. CDR1 and CDR2 from the germline V gene are SGHTA and FQGNSA. V shed 7 bases and J 7 bases; nucleotides not matched to a gene: 8. The CDR3 nucleotides are TGTGCCAGCAACATCCGGGACAGGGTTAATGAGCAGTTCTTC. Encoded protein: CASNIRDRVNEQFF. Using reference TRBV7-2 and TRBJ2-1 for the parts outside the CDR3, the full variable domain is GAGVSQSPSNKVTEKGKDVELRCDPISGHTALYWYRQSLGQGLEFLIYFQGNSAPDKSGLPSDRFSAERTGGSVSTLTIQRTQQEDSAVYLCASNIRDRVNEQFFGPGTRLTVL.

The chain has TRBV24-1 and TRBJ2-1; D is ambiguous. The V gene's germline CDR1 is KGHDR and CDR2 SFDVKD. The CDR3 contains 14 residues. The V and J ends lost 5 bases and 0 bases respectively, with 7 bases between them. CDR3 sequence reads: CATSGEPSYNEQFF. Written as DNA, the CDR3 is TGTGCCACCAGTGGTGAGCCCTCCTACAATGAGCAGTTCTTC.

The chain links TRBV3-1 (or the pseudogene TRBV3-2) to TRBJ2-1; no reliable D call. The CDR3 is 11 residues long. CDR1 and CDR2 from the germline V gene are LGHDT and YNNKEL (reference sequence). The V end lost 1 base, the J end lost 10 bases, and 5 bases lay between the germline ends. CDR3 DNA sequence: TGTGCCAGCAGCCAAGCTTTGGAGCAGTTCTTC. Protein product: CASSQALEQFF.